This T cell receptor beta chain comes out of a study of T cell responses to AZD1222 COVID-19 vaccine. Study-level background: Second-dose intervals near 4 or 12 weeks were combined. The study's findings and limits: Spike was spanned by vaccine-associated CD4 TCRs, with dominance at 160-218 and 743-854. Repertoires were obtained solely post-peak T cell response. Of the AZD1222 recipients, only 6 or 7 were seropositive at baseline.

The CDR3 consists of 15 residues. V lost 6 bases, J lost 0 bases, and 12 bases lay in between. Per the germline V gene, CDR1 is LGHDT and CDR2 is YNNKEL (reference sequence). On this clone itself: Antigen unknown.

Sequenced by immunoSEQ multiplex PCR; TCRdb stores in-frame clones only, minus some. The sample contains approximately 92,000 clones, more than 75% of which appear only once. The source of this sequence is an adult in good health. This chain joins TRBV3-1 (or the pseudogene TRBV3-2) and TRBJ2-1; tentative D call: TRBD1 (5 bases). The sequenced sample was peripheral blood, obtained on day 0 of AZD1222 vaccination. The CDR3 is CASRFRVSSYNEQFF. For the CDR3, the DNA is TGTGCCAGCAGATTCAGGGTTAGCTCCTACAATGAGCAGTTCTTC.